This T cell receptor beta chain was profiled in a study of cytomegalovirus exposure and HLA in healthy donors. Study-wide results and caveats: Listed as cytomegalovirus-associated were roughly 180 TCR beta chains.

To note about this clone: Its antigen remains unidentified.

Use of 60 Vbeta and 13 Jbeta primers characterized the PCR. Clones were read by immunoSEQ multiplex PCR, and TCRdb kept only the in-frame ones, dropping some. The repertoire holds 84,000 or so clones, with 70% to 85% as singletons. The CDR3 loop spans 13 amino acids. V lost 5 bases and J lost 11; bases outside the gene matches: 10. Germline-derived CDR1 and CDR2 are SGHVS and FNYEAQ. The source is a woman in her forties or fifties in good health and CMV-seronegative. Sequenced: PBMCs. This chain connects TRBV7-6 to TRBJ1-1, with 8 bases matching TRBD1. CDR3 amino acids: CASSEETGERAFF. The CDR3 DNA reads TGTGCCAGCAGCGAAGAGACAGGGGAACGGGCTTTCTTT.